The rows below give T cell receptor beta chains drawn from one sample of a study of early stage breast cancer tumors. Profiling relied on immunoSEQ multiplex PCR, and the TCRdb table lists in-frame clones only, not all of them. The sample has some 9,700 clones, about 78% seen once. The sequencing input was normal breast tissue next to the tumor. Receptors originate from a person aged 35-49 years with breast cancer. The CDR3 runs from the conserved cysteine through the conserved F or W. The order of the fields is CDR3 protein, CDR3 DNA, J gene, V gene, clone size, D gene. D genes are given only for firm matches. For some rows the clone size is stated as once, few or many, or as a class when expanded; others skip it.

CDR3: CASSAPNGWAKNIQYF
DNA: TGTGCCAGCAGCGCCCCCAACGGATGGGCCAAAAACATTCAGTACTTC
J: TRBJ2-4
V: TRBV11-2
size: NA
D: NA

CDR3: CASSSTGDEQYF
DNA: TGCGCCAGCAGCTCAACAGGGGACGAGCAGTACTTC
J: TRBJ2-7
V: TRBV4-1
size: few
D: TRBD1

CDR3: CASSGSLARETQYF
DNA: TGTGCCAGCAGCGGTTCGCTAGCGCGCGAGACCCAGTACTTC
J: TRBJ2-5
V: TRBV6-6
size: NA
D: NA

CDR3: CASSPSRVDGYTF
DNA: TGTGCCAGCTCACCAAGCAGGGTAGATGGCTACACCTTC
J: TRBJ1-2
V: TRBV18
size: NA
D: NA

CDR3: CASSRTGPYYEQYF
DNA: TGTGCCAGTAGTAGGACGGGACCTTACTACGAGCAGTACTTC
J: TRBJ2-7
V: TRBV19
size: NA
D: NA

CDR3: CASSLFHDSTDTQYF
DNA: TGTGCCAGCAGCTTATTTCACGATAGCACAGATACGCAGTATTTT
J: TRBJ2-3
V: TRBV7-6
size: NA
D: NA

CDR3: CAWRRGGISGANVLTF
DNA: TGTGCCTGGAGGAGGGGCGGTATCTCTGGGGCCAACGTCCTGACTTTC
J: TRBJ2-6
V: TRBV30
size: NA
D: NA

CDR3: CAENPGQGTSLAKNIQYF
DNA: TGTGCCGAAAACCCGGGACAGGGCACATCGTTAGCCAAAAACATTCAGTACTTC
J: TRBJ2-4
V: TRBV21-1
size: NA
D: NA

CDR3: CASSKGAAGQGNQPQHF
DNA: TGTGCCAGCAGCAAGGGGGCGGCGGGACAGGGAAATCAGCCCCAGCATTTT
J: TRBJ1-5
V: TRBV21-1
size: NA
D: NA

CDR3: CASSQETEGSGANVLTF
DNA: TGCGCCAGCAGCCAAGAGACCGAGGGTTCTGGGGCCAACGTCCTGACTTTC
J: TRBJ2-6
V: TRBV4-1
size: once
D: NA

CDR3: CASMRDRVSGTQYF
DNA: TGTGCCAGCATGCGGGACAGGGTTTCGGGGACCCAGTACTTC
J: TRBJ2-5
V: TRBV6-5
size: NA
D: TRBD1

CDR3: CASSLSRRARVVSQETQYF
DNA: TGTGCCAGCAGCTTAAGTAGGCGAGCCCGGGTTGTATCGCAAGAGACCCAGTACTTC
J: TRBJ2-5
V: TRBV7-8
size: NA
D: NA